This TCR beta chain was observed in a study of STAT3 mutations in large granular lymphocyte leukemia (dated by TCRdb to between 2018 and 2020). General notes on the study: About half of the T-LGLL patients who underwent longitudinal sequencing carried canonical activating STAT3 mutations. From an initial cohort of roughly 220 LGL patients, 15 to 20 representative T-LGLL cases were picked for longitudinal TCRbeta and STAT3 sequencing. Serial deep sequencing of TCRbeta CDR3 and STAT3 was performed in patients with T-cell large granular lymphocyte leukemia to reconstruct clonal hierarchy and dynamics. Over half of the T-LGLL patients were given one or more immunosuppressive therapy regimens, and less than 45% of those treated had a hematologic response. Two patients with natural killer LGL leukemia were also sequenced longitudinally as controls within the study. Patients were sequenced at over 3 time points on average, with the number of samplings per patient ranging from 2 to 8.

Worth noting for this clone: The specificity of this receptor is unknown. One base away there is no much larger clone; base qualities are not given.

General conclusions and limits of the study: Because codominant clonotypes persisted in some patients, a small but highly pathogenic clone may have been missed. Because no samples were available when a clone first appeared, clonal expansion was inferred from samplings taken at other points. TCR clonotype switching after therapy was seen in about 30% of the 18 patients, with all newly emerging clones being STAT3 wild type. All T-LGLL patients had at least one immunodominant TCRbeta clonotype, and roughly half had multiple immunodominant subclonotypes. Linking therapy response to changes in TCR clonal burden was complicated by variable intervals between samplings and by differing treatment regimens. The burden of the dominant TCR clone was higher than the STAT3 mutant burden in several patients, which suggests that the STAT3 mutation arose secondarily inside a clone that had already expanded.

DNA was extracted from blood mononuclear cells, with the same DNA used for both TCR and STAT3 sequencing. V lost 5 bases and J lost 7 bases, and the count of bases not matched to a germline gene is 16. Counted from cysteine to phenylalanine, this CDR3 has 18 amino acids. The only DNA kept is the CDR3, 54 bases in frame from the first base. Via the germline V gene (reference sequence), CDR1 is SEHNR and CDR2 FQNEAQ. An Illumina MiSeq was used to sequence the TCRbeta libraries, yielding an average of approximately 43,000 productive templates per sample. Using multiplex PCR amplification, the immunoSEQ assay generated the TCRbeta CDR3 libraries. On the study's bioinformatics: Repertoire diversity was computed as previously defined, with values near 0 indicating extremely monoclonal samples. Imported from immuneACCESS, the table was reduced by TCRdb to in-frame sequences with V and J called. These copies leave out some clones; in studies compared against another copy, an unresolved V gene accounts for under half, and the cause of the remainder is not known. The DNA was the basis for D and trimming; V, J and clone size are from that table. The sample has roughly 29,000 clones on record, over 65% of them singletons. The ten largest account for approximately 31% of the sample.

The sequenced material came from peripheral blood mononuclear cells. This TCR was sampled from a woman aged 50 to 65 with T-cell large granular lymphocyte leukemia. Some clones in this sample may be carry-over from other donors' samples. The age is the age at diagnosis. The V gene is TRBV7-9 and the J gene is TRBJ2-4, with 11 middle bases fitting TRBD2. The CDR3 is CASSPTRTMTSGVNIQYF. The DNA reads as follows: TGTGCCAGCAGCCCCACCCGAACAATGACTAGCGGGGTGAACATTCAGTACTTC.